The 13 T cell receptor beta chains presented below share a single source sample, sequenced in a study of CD8 T cells in Susac syndrome. A quantity of about 0.5 to 1 ug RNA underwent reverse transcription using random hexamers. TCRdb redid the calling of the immunoSEQ multiplex PCR reads with MiXCR, one entry per CDR3 protein. The sample shows roughly 100,000 distinct CDR3 sequences, 94% of them seen only once. The sequenced sample consisted of CD8+ T cells from PBMCs. All receptors derive from a human donor with Susac syndrome.

The chain has TRBV9 and TRBJ1-4; D ambiguous. V was pared by 0 bases and J by 6 bases, with 6 bases between. The germline gives CDR1 SGDLS, CDR2 YYNGEE. This CDR3 is built from 13 residues. CDR3 sequence (DNA): TGTGCCAGCAGCGTAGGCGCGGATGAAAAACTGTTTTTT. It codes for CASSVGADEKLFF.

CDR3 nucleotide sequence: TGTGCCAGCTTCCTGGCCGGGAACACTGAAGCTTTCTTT. Protein product: CASFLAGNTEAFF. The chain couples TRBV6-2 or TRBV6-3 to TRBJ1-1, with D hard to call. Germline V lookup: CDR1 MNHEY, CDR2 SVGEGT. The V end lost 8 bases, the J end lost 1 base, and 11 bases lay between the germline ends. CDR3 size: 13 residues.

The chain employs TRBV13 and TRBJ1-2; maybe TRBD1 (5 bases). The CDR3 is 12 residues long. Trimming cost V 10 bases and J 6 bases, with 15 bases left between them. CDR1 and CDR2 from the germline V gene are PRHDT and FYEKMQ (reference sequence). The CDR3 DNA sequence: TGTGCCATCCGAGGGACTCCCGATGGCTACACCTTC. It codes for CAIRGTPDGYTF.

The chain carries TRBV5-1 and TRBJ2-7, with D perhaps being TRBD1 or TRBD2 (5 bases each). V shed 1 base and J shed 6 bases, with 14 bases lying between them. The length of the CDR3 is 14 residues. Germline V CDR1 and CDR2: SGHRS, YFSETQ. CDR3 residues: CASSLRGAQSEQYF. The CDR3 DNA is TGCGCCAGCAGCTTGAGAGGGGCCCAGAGCGAGCAGTACTTC.

The chain recombines TRBV27 with TRBJ2-7, with 10 bases lining up with TRBD1. This CDR3 comprises 15 residues. The J segment lost 4 bases and the V segment lost 0 bases, leaving 3 bases of the junction unmatched. From germline, CDR1 is MNHEY and CDR2 SMNVEV (reference sequence). CDR3 protein: CASSLSGTGAYEQYF. As DNA, the CDR3 is TGTGCCAGCAGTTTATCGGGGACAGGGGCGTACGAGCAGTACTTC.

The rearrangement links TRBV9 to TRBJ2-7; D ambiguous. The V gene's germline CDR1 is SGDLS and CDR2 YYNGEE. The ends were cut back, 0 bases at V and 0 bases at J, with 10 bases in the middle. CDR3 length: 15 amino acids. This CDR3 is CASSVGVGSSYEQYF. CDR3 DNA: TGTGCCAGCAGCGTAGGGGTCGGAAGCTCCTACGAGCAGTACTTC.

The chain combines TRBV6-2 or TRBV6-3 with TRBJ1-2; tentatively, D is TRBD1 (6 bases). CDR1 is MNHEY, CDR2 SVGEGT, per germline. This CDR3 has 12 amino acids. The V end was cut by 4 bases, the J end by 6 bases, with 9 bases between. The CDR3 spells CASSSYRDGYTF. The CDR3 bases are TGTGCCAGCAGTTCCTACAGGGATGGCTACACCTTC.

The rearrangement uses TRBV7-6 and TRBJ2-7, with D perhaps TRBD2 (6 bases). In germline, CDR1 is SGHVS, CDR2 FNYEAQ. V gave up 5 bases and J gave up 3 bases, with 14 bases separating them. The CDR3 totals 14 residues. The CDR3 is CASSAGNLIYEQYF. CDR3 nucleotide sequence: TGTGCCAGCAGCGCGGGGAACTTGATCTACGAGCAGTACTTC.

The chain combines TRBV12-3 or TRBV12-4 with TRBJ2-3; TRBD2 agrees at 9 bases. The CDR3 consists of 16 residues. Losses at the gene ends were 4 bases for V and 1 base for J; bases not matched to a gene: 6. CDR3 sequence reads: CASSSLASGGTDTQYF. For the CDR3, the DNA is TGTGCCAGCAGTTCATTGGCTAGCGGGGGCACAGATACGCAGTATTTT.

The V gene is TRBV6-6, the J gene TRBJ2-7; 8 bases align to TRBD1. Germline V gene sequence: CDR1 MNHNY, CDR2 SVGAGI (reference sequence). The junction had 6 bases not matched to a gene; V was cut back by 2 bases and J by 3 bases. The length of the CDR3 is 15 residues. CDR3 DNA sequence: TGTGCCAGCAGTTACGGACAGGGCGGACGCTACGAGCAGTACTTC. Translating gives CASSYGQGGRYEQYF.

The chain couples TRBV6-6 to TRBJ2-7; D may be TRBD2 (5 bases). This CDR3 contains 11 residues. Trimming shortened V by 7 bases and J by 7 bases, and 11 bases separated the two germline ends. CDR1 MNHNY and CDR2 SVGAGI come from the germline V gene (reference sequence). The CDR3 region is CASKSSGEQYF. The CDR3 DNA is TGTGCCAGCAAAAGCTCGGGGGAGCAGTACTTC.

This sequence joins TRBV24-1 and TRBJ2-3, with 7 bases lining up with TRBD1. CDR1 is KGHDR, CDR2 SFDVKD, per germline. The CDR3 length is 13 residues. V lost 7 bases and J lost 4; bases outside the gene matches: 4. The CDR3 region is CATSDRDADTQYF. The CDR3 coding sequence is TGTGCCACCAGCGACAGGGATGCAGATACGCAGTATTTT.

The gene calls are TRBV3-1 and TRBJ2-5, with a weak D call TRBD2 (6 bases). The germline gives CDR1 LGHDT, CDR2 YNNKEL (reference sequence). The CDR3 has 11 amino acids. Trimming left V 11 bases short and J 3 bases short, with 10 bases between. The CDR3 protein is CAAGLKETQYF. The CDR3 DNA follows: TGTGCCGCGGGGCTTAAAGAGACCCAGTACTTC.